These 3 T cell receptor beta chains were all obtained from the same sample, sequenced in a study of cytomegalovirus exposure and HLA in healthy donors. Amplification used 60 Vbeta primers and 13 Jbeta primers. Clones were read by immunoSEQ multiplex PCR, and TCRdb kept only the in-frame ones, dropping some. Among around 180,000 clones listed, about 78% were seen once. Sample: PBMCs. These receptors were taken from a man between 40 and 49 years old in good health and CMV-seronegative.

This chain uses TRBV6-5 with TRBJ1-2, with 10 bases matching TRBD1. The germline CDR1 and CDR2 sequences are MNHEY and SVGAGI. V was clipped by 4 bases and J by 8 bases; unmatched bases: 4. The CDR3 runs 13 residues. The chain's CDR3 is CASSLRTGGGYTF. The CDR3 DNA reads TGTGCCAGCAGTTTGCGGACAGGGGGAGGCTACACCTTC.

The chain has TRBV4-1 and TRBJ2-5; 13 nucleotides agree with TRBD2. The CDR3 has 18 residues. The V gene end was trimmed by 3 bases and the J gene end by 7 bases; junction bases not matched to a gene: 14. Germline CDR1 is MGHRA and CDR2 is YSYEKL. The CDR3 bases are TGCGCCAGCAGCCAGTTTCAGTCGAGACTAGCGGGAGGAGGGACCCAGTACTTC. It yields the protein CASSQFQSRLAGGGTQYF.

V is TRBV18 and J is TRBJ2-1; 9 nucleotides align to TRBD1. This CDR3 is 14 amino acids long. Losses at the gene ends were 4 bases for V and 3 bases for J; bases not matched to a gene: 1. From germline, CDR1 is KGHSH and CDR2 LQKENI. The CDR3 here is CASSQGQGYNEQFF. The CDR3 nucleotides read TGTGCCAGCTCACAGGGACAGGGCTACAATGAGCAGTTCTTC.